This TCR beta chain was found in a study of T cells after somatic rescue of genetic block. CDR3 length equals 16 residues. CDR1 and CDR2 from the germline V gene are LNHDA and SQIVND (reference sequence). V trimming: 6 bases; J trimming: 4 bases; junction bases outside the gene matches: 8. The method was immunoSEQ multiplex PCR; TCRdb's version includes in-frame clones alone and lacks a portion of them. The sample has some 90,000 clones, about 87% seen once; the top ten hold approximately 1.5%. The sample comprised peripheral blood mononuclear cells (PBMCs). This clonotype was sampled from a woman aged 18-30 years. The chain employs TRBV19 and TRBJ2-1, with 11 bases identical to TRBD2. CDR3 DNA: TGTGCCAGTAGCACTTCCGGGACTAGCGGATACAATGAGCAGTTCTTC. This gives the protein CASSTSGTSGYNEQFF.